Each of the 2 T cell receptor beta chains below was sequenced from the same sample in a study of cytomegalovirus exposure and HLA in healthy donors. It was with 60 Vbeta and 13 Jbeta primers that the PCR ran. The protocol was immunoSEQ multiplex PCR, while the TCRdb copy is restricted to in-frame clones and leaves out a portion. In the table there are approximately 160,000 clones, 70% of which are singletons. Sequenced sample: PBMCs. These receptors all come from a man aged 18 to 35 in good health and CMV-seropositive.

This clone has a handful of counts. V is TRBV19 and J is TRBJ1-5; weak D call: TRBD1 (6 bases). Germline assignment: CDR1 LNHDA and CDR2 SQIVND (reference sequence). The CDR3 loop spans 15 amino acids. V was cut by 5 bases and J by 5 bases, with 16 bases left in between. The CDR3 is CASSFVRDTDQPQHF. The CDR3 DNA reads TGTGCCAGTAGTTTTGTCCGGGACACCGATCAGCCCCAGCATTTT.

V usage is TRBV7-9 and J usage is TRBJ2-2, with 7 nucleotides matching TRBD1. This CDR3 comprises 14 residues. CDR1 SEHNR and CDR2 FQNEAQ come from the germline V gene (reference sequence). V trimming: 5 bases; J trimming: 4 bases; junction bases outside the gene matches: 4. In DNA, the CDR3 is TGTGCCAGCAGCGTGTCAGGGGGCACCGGGGAGCTGTTTTTT. The encoded protein is CASSVSGGTGELFF.